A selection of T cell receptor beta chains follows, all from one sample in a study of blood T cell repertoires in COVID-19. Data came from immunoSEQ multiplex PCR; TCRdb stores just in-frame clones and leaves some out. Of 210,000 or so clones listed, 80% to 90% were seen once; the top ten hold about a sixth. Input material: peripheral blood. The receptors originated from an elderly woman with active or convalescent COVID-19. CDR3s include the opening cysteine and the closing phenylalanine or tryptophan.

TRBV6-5	CASSTDRAGTGELFF
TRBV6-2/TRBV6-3	CASSERDTEAFF
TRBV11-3	CASSRGQTLYEQYF
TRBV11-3	CASTPYSGNTIYF
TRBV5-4	CASSPGGAIDTQYF
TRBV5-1	CASSAGTGAGFVEETQYF
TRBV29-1	CSGRGGNIQYF
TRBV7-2	CASSLYGMVNTGELFF
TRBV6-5	CASSSGQGTRNTIYF
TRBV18	CASSPGTGLYEQYF
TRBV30	CACKLAGAGNEQFF
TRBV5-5	CASSLLSLAGYNEQFF
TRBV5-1	CASSPSQVLGTEAFF
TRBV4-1	CASSQQLAGSTDTQYF
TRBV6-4	CASSEQRGNYNEQFF
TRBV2	CASSDLVGLHTEAFF
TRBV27	CASSSGQFSGNTIYF
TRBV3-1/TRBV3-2	CASSLPTGIHEQFF
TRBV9	CASSVFTDPISTDTQYF
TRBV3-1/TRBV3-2	CASSQLRGDNEKLFF
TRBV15	CATSKGATNEKLFF
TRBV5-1	CASSLNREQYF
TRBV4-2	CASSQGGQGGSYNEQFF
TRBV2	CASSDRTPEQYF
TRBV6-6	CASSRRTSGGNTDTQYF
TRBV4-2	CASSQVGGGTGLNEQFF